Described below is a single T cell receptor (beta chain) sequence and its context. Its antigen is unknown. The data belong to a study of T-cell memory formation after mild COVID-19. Study information: The TCR clusters were mostly specific to one donor.

General study findings and limits: Specificity for SARS-CoV-2 was not confirmed among the second-wave clones peaking on day 37.

This CDR3 has 15 amino acids. The germline V gene has CDR1 LNHDA and CDR2 SQIVND (reference sequence). Between the trimmed V and J ends, which lost 4 bases and 3 bases, there was a span of 15 bases. In TCRdb, the 5' RACE reads were re-called with MiXCR into one record per CDR3 protein. Among some 120,000 distinct CDR3 sequences listed, about 15% were seen once. Input material: PBMCs or a T cell subset sorted from them (not recorded which). The V gene is TRBV19, the J gene TRBJ1-1; no reliable D call. The receptor's source is a man younger than 30 who had mild COVID-19 (a few samples of this study predate the infection). Cell type and time point are not known. The DNA of the CDR3 is TGTGCCAGTAGTAACATCGGCAGAGGATACACTGAAGCTTTCTTT. Its protein is CASSNIGRGYTEAFF.